This TCR beta chain was recovered during a study of T cell changes during pregnancy in multiple sclerosis. V shed 5 bases and J 4 bases; nucleotides not matched to a gene: 5. Germline V gene data show CDR1 as MNHEY and CDR2 as SMNVEV (reference sequence). CDR3 length: 15 amino acids. This table comes from immunoSEQ multiplex PCR, and its TCRdb copy is limited to in-frame clones, with some not included. The profile covers approximately 22,000 clones, with around 93% appearing a single time and less than 7.5% taken by the ten largest. This TCR came from a female donor with multiple sclerosis, enrolled in a pregnancy study. The chain links TRBV27 to TRBJ2-1; 10 nucleotides match TRBD1. The input for sequencing was CD8+ T cells from peripheral blood mononuclear cells, taken in the third trimester of pregnancy. The CDR3, as DNA: TGTGCCAGCAGTCTCGGGACAGGGGCATACAATGAGCAGTTCTTC. It specifies CASSLGTGAYNEQFF.